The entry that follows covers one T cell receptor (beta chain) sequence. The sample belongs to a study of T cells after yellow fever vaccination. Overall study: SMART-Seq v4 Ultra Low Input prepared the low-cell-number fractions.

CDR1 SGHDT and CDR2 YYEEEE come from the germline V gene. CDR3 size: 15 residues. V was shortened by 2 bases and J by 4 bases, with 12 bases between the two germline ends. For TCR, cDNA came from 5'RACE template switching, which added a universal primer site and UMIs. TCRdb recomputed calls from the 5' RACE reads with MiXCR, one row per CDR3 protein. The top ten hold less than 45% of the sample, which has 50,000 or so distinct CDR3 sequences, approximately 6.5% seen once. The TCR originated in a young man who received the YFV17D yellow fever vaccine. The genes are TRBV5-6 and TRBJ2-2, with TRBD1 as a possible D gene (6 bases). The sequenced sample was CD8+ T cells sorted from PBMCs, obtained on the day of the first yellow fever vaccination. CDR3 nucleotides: TGTGCCAGCAGCTTTACAGGGATCGGCACCGGGGAGCTGTTTTTT. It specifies CASSFTGIGTGELFF.